This record concerns one TCR beta chain sequence. This record comes from a study of blood T cell repertoires in COVID-19. Study context: Material from acute and convalescent COVID-19 was sourced from the United States, Italy and Spain. From T cells, B-cell-depleted T cells, or PBMCs came the material, which was cDNA or gDNA.

In the source study's methods: For nucleated cells, counts were estimated from reference gene primer amplification. TCRdb's copy holds only in-frame clones and misses some; the assay was immunoSEQ multiplex PCR. V, J and clone size were drawn from that table, and D and trimming were deduced from the DNA. The table lists around 140,000 clones, over 70% of them singletons. This CDR3 region has 17 residues. V dropped 5 bases and J dropped 0; count of bases not matched to a gene: 6. Germline assignment: CDR1 MNHEY and CDR2 SMNVEV (reference sequence). The source of this sequence is a woman aged 45 to 65 with acute or convalescent COVID-19. The specimen was peripheral blood. This chain joins TRBV27 and TRBJ2-2; TRBD2 matches 10 bases. The CDR3 region is CASSPSGLAANTGELFF. CDR3 coding DNA: TGTGCCAGCAGTCCGTCAGGACTAGCGGCGAACACCGGGGAGCTGTTTTTT.